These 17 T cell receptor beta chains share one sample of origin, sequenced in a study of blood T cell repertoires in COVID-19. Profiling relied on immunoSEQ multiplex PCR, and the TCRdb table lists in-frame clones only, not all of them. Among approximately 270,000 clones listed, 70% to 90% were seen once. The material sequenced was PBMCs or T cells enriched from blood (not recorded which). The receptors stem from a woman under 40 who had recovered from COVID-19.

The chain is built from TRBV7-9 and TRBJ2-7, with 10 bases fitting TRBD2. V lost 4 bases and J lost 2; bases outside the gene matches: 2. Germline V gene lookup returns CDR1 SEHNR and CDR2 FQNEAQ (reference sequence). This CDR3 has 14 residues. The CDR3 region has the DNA TGTGCCAGCAGCTCGAGCGGGAGGGCCTACGAGCAGTACTTC. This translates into CASSSSGRAYEQYF.

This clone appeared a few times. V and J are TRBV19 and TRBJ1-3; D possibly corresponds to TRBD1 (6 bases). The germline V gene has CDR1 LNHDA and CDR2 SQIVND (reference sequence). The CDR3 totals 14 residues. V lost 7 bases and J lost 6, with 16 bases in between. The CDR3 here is CASTRGAGENTIYF. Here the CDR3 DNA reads TGTGCCAGTACGCGGGGGGCCGGCGAAAACACCATATATTTT. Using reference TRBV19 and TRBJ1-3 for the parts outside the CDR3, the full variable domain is DGGITQSPKYLFRKEGQNVTLSCEQNLNHDAMYWYRQDPGQGLRLIYYSQIVNDFQKGDIAEGYSVSREKKESFPLTVTSAQKNPTAFYLCASTRGAGENTIYFGEGSWLTVV.

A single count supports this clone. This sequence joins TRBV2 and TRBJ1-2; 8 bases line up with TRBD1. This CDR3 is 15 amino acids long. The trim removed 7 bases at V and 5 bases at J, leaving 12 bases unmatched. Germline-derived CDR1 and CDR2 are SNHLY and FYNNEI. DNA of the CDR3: TGTGCCAGCAATTACCGGGACAGGAGTCCTTATGGCTACACCTTC. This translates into CASNYRDRSPYGYTF.

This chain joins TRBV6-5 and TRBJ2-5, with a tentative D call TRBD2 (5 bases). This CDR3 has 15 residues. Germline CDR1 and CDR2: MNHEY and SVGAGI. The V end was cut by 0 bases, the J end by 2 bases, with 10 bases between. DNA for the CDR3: TGTGCCAGCAGTTACTCGTCGGGGAAACAAGAGACCCAGTACTTC. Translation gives CASSYSSGKQETQYF.

The CDR3 coding sequence is TGTGCCAGCAACCCTACGAACACCGGGGAGCTGTTTTTT. Translating gives CASNPTNTGELFF. The rearrangement links TRBV6-5 to TRBJ2-2; D gene ambiguous. The CDR3 covers 13 residues. Trimming took 7 bases from V and 0 from J, leaving 6 bases between them. Germline CDR1 MNHEY, CDR2 SVGAGI.

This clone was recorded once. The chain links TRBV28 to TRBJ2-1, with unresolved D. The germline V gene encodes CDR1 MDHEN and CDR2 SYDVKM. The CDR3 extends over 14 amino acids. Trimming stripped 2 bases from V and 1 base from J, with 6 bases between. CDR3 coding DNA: TGTGCCAGCAGTTTAGCCAGATCCTACAATGAGCAGTTCTTC. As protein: CASSLARSYNEQFF.

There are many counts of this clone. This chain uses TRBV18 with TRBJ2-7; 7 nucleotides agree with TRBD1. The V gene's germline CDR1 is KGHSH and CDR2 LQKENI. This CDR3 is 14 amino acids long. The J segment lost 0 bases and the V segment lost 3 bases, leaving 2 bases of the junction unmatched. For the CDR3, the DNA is TGTGCCAGCTCACCCCCAGGGGGCTCCTACGAGCAGTACTTC. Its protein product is CASSPPGGSYEQYF.

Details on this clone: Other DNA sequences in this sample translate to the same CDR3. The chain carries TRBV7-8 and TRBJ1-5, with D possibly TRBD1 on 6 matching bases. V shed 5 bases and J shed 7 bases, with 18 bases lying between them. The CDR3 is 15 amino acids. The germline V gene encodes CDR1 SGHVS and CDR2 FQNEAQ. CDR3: CASSERGGRGQPQHF. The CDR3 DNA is TGTGCCAGCAGCGAAAGGGGGGGCCGGGGGCAGCCCCAGCATTTT.

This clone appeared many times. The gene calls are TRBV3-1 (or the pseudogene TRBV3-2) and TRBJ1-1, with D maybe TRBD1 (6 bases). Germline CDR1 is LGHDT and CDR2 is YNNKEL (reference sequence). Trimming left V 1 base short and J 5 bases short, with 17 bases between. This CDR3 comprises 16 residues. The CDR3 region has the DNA TGTGCCAGCAGCCAAGCCCTAACCGGGGGGCGAACTGAAGCTTTCTTT. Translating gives CASSQALTGGRTEAFF.

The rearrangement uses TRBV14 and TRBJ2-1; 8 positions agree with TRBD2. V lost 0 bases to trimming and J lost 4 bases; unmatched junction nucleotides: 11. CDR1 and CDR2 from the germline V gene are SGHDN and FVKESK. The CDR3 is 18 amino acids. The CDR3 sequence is CASSQDSGGGPLYNEQFF. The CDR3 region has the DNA TGTGCCAGCAGCCAAGATTCCGGGGGGGGTCCTCTGTACAATGAGCAGTTCTTC.

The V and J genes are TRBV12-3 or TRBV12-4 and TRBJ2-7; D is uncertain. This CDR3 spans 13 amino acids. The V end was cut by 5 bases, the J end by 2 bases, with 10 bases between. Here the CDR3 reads CASSHGTAYEQYF. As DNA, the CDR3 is TGTGCCAGCAGTCACGGTACCGCCTACGAGCAGTACTTC.

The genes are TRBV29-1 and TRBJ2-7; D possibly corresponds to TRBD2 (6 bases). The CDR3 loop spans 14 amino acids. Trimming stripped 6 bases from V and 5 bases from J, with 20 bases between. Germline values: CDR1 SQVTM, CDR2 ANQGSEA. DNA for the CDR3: TGCAGCGTGGAGGGCGGGACCCAACACCACGAGCAGTACTTC. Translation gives CSVEGGTQHHEQYF.

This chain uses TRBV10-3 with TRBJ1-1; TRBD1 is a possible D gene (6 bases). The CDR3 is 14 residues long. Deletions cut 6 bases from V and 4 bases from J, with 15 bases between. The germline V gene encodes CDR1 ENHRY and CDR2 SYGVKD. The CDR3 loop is CAIRKDSAATEAFF. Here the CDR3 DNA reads TGTGCCATCAGAAAGGACAGTGCCGCCACTGAAGCTTTCTTT.

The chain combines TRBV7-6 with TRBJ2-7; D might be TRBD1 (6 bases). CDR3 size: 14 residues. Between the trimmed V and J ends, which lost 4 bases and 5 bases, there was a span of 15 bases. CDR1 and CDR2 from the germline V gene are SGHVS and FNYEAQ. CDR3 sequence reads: CASSSSGERDEQYF. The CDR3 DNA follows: TGTGCCAGCAGCTCATCAGGGGAACGTGACGAGCAGTACTTC.

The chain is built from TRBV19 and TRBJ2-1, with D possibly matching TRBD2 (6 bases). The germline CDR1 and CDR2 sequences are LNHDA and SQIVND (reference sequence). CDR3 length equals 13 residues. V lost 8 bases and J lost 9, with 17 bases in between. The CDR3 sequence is CASRFDWGGEQFF. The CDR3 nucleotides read TGTGCCAGTCGCTTCGATTGGGGAGGTGAGCAGTTCTTC.

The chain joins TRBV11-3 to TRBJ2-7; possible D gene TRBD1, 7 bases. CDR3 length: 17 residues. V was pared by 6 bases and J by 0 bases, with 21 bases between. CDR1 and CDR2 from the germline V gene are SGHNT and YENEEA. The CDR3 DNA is TGTGCCAGCAGTACAGTAGGAGGGGGCTTTAGCTCCTACGAGCAGTACTTC. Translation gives CASSTVGGGFSSYEQYF.

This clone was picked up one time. In DNA form, the CDR3 reads TGTGCCAGCACCAGGGACAGGGCCTACGAGCAGTACTTC. It is translated as CASTRDRAYEQYF. The V call is TRBV2, the J call TRBJ2-7; TRBD1 agrees at 9 bases. Looked up from germline, CDR1 is SNHLY and CDR2 is FYNNEI. There are 13 residues in the CDR3. V lost 7 bases to trimming and J lost 2 bases; unmatched junction nucleotides: 3. Using reference TRBV2 and TRBJ2-7 for the parts outside the CDR3, the full variable domain is EPEVTQTPSHQVTQMGQEVILRCVPISNHLYFYWYRQILGQKVEFLVSFYNNEISEKSEIFDDQFSVERPDGSNFTLKIRSTKLEDSAMYFCASTRDRAYEQYFGPGTRLTVT.